This entry features one T cell receptor (beta chain) sequence. Its specificity is not known. The data originate from a study of cytomegalovirus exposure and HLA in healthy donors. Whole-study context: The same platform used for the approximately 670 first-cohort repertoires was also used for the 100 to 150 validation repertoires, as a later analysis reported.

There are 14 residues in the CDR3. Looked up from germline, CDR1 is SGHDN and CDR2 is FVKESK. Trimming pared 4 bases from V and 2 bases from J, leaving 12 bases between. These donors were members of the roughly 110-subject validation cohort, a group separate from the roughly 700-subject first cohort. Sequenced by immunoSEQ multiplex PCR; TCRdb stores in-frame clones only, minus some. The sample consists of 150,000 to 170,000 clones, about 86% of them appearing once. Regarding the study as a whole: Altogether, 164 TCR beta chains were recorded as cytomegalovirus-associated. There were some public TCRs occurring in many donors, but most TCR sequences were rare.

The sequencing input was PBMCs. The chain joins TRBV14 to TRBJ2-7; D is possibly TRBD1 (6 bases). The origin of this receptor is a human donor in good health. Here the CDR3 DNA reads TGTGCCAGCAGCCCACAGGGCCTTCCCTACGAGCAGTACTTC. Translation: CASSPQGLPYEQYF. Complete variable domain (other parts from reference TRBV14 and TRBJ2-7): EAGVTQFPSHSVIEKGQTVTLRCDPISGHDNLYWYRRVMGKEIKFLLHFVKESKQDESGMPNNRFLAERTGGTYSTLKVQPAELEDSGVYFCASSPQGLPYEQYFGPGTRLTVT.